The 9 T cell receptor delta chains below all came from one sample that was sequenced in a study of gammadelta T cells in human blood. TCRdb repeated clone calling on the RT-PCR reads with CATT. Here the sample spans over a thousand delta-chain clones, approximately 15% being singletons. Specimen: non-Vgamma9Vdelta2 gamma-delta T cells from infant blood. These receptors all come from a human donor.

By its share, this clone is large. This chain uses TRDV1 with TRDJ1, with 9 positions matching TRDD3. Per the germline V gene, CDR1 is TSWWSYY and CDR2 is QGS. Losses at the gene ends were 0 bases for V and 3 bases for J; bases not matched to a gene: 20. This CDR3 region has 21 residues. CDR3 DNA: TGTGCTCTTGGGGAACTAAGAACGGGATACTGGGGGAACCGGGAGTCCGATAAACTCATCTTT. Amino acid sequence: CALGELRTGYWGNRESDKLIF.

This clone was counted a few times. A read error is the likely source, as a far larger clone sits one nucleotide away. The J gene is TRDJ1, the V gene TRDV1, with 8 bases matching TRDD3. This CDR3 contains 21 residues. The V and J ends lost 1 base and 6 bases, in that order; junction bases with no gene match: 25. Germline CDR1 reads TSWWSYY; CDR2 reads QGS. CDR3 DNA sequence: TGTGCTCTTGGGGAACGCGAAGTCCCGGCGTTATTGGGGGATGGAACCAATAAACTCATCTTT. Translating gives CALGEREVPALLGDGTNKLIF.

This clone came up a few times. The gene calls are TRDV3 and TRDJ1, with 7 bases lining up with TRDD2. Trimming cost V 5 bases and J 1 base; bases outside gene matches: 22. Per the germline V gene, CDR1 is TVYSNPD and CDR2 is GDNSRS (reference sequence). The CDR3 is made up of 18 amino acids. This chain's CDR3 is CATLAPSLIYSITDKLIF. The CDR3 bases are TGTGCCACCTTGGCCCCTTCCTTAATTTACTCTATCACCGATAAACTCATCTTT. Drawing the rest from reference TRDV3 and TRDJ1, the complete variable domain is CDKVTQSSPDQTVASGSEVVLLCTYDTVYSNPDLFWYRIRPDYSFQFVFYGDNSRSEGADFTQGRFSVKHILTQKAFHLVISPVRTEDSATYYCATLAPSLIYSITDKLIFGKGTRVTVEP.

Sample share makes this clone large. The V gene is TRDV1, the J gene TRDJ1; no reliable D call. The CDR3 has 19 residues. Germline V gene data show CDR1 as TSWWSYY and CDR2 as QGS. The germline V and J ends were trimmed by 0 bases and 0 bases, with 20 bases remaining between them. The CDR3 nucleotides read TGTGCTCTTGGGGAACTAGGGCGCCACGGCTGGAACAACACCGATAAACTCATCTTT. Its translation: CALGELGRHGWNNTDKLIF.

In its sample, this clone is medium-sized. This chain links TRDV1 with TRDJ1; no clear D. This CDR3 is 13 amino acids long. The V gene's germline CDR1 is TSWWSYY and CDR2 QGS. Between the trimmed V and J ends, which lost 3 bases and 2 bases, there was a span of 7 bases. The CDR3 DNA sequence: TGTGCTCTTGGGGATACCCCAACCGATAAACTCATCTTT. Amino acids: CALGDTPTDKLIF.

Of note for this clone: A read error is likely here: a far larger clone is one base away. V is TRDV1 and J is TRDJ2; 10 bases match TRDD3. Here the J gene was assigned by germline matching of the DNA, as TCRdb has none. The CDR3 totals 25 residues. Germline V lookup: CDR1 TSWWSYY, CDR2 QGS. CDR3 sequence reads: CALGELEPPSSTGGSRGALTARLFF. The CDR3 region has the DNA TGTGCTCTTGGGGAACTTGAACCGCCTTCCTCGACTGGGGGATCACGGGGGGCTTTGACAGCACGACTCTTCTTT.

This clone was found a few times. A single base separates this from a much larger clone, so it may be a read error. The rearrangement uses TRDV1 and TRDJ1, with 8 nucleotides matching TRDD3. TCRdb is silent on the J gene; assignment here came from matching the DNA to germline. This CDR3 contains 23 residues. The germline V gene encodes CDR1 TSWWSYY and CDR2 QGS. V lost 0 bases, J lost 0 bases, and 24 bases stayed unmatched. The CDR3 DNA is TGTGCTCTTGGGGAACTGTGGACGGGTCCCCACACCGTACTGGGGGGGAACACCGATAAACTCATCTTT. This sequence encodes CALGELWTGPHTVLGGNTDKLIF.

A remark on this clone: A single base separates this from a much larger clone, so it may be a read error. This sequence joins TRDV1 and TRDJ1, with TRDD3 as a possible D gene (6 bases). CDR1 TSWWSYY and CDR2 QGS come from the germline V gene. The CDR3 totals 20 residues. V lost 6 bases and J lost 0, with 29 bases in between. The CDR3, as DNA: TGTGCTCTTGGTAAAAAAAAAAAAGGGCCTTCGCGGGATAACACCGATAAACTCATCTTT. Encoded protein: CALGKKKKGPSRDNTDKLIF.

In the case of this clone: TCRdb's protein, taken from a much larger clone, differs from this DNA's translation at residue 3, likely owing to a read error; the protein displayed comes from the DNA. V gene TRDV3 combines with J gene TRDJ1; tentative D call: TRDD3 (5 bases). No J segment appears in TCRdb, so it was assigned here by matching the sequence to germline. V lost 5 bases and J lost 1, with 23 bases in between. CDR3 length: 16 amino acids. Germline CDR1 TVYSNPD, CDR2 GDNSRS (reference sequence). The CDR3 is CAAHEGLATGTDKLIF. In DNA form, the CDR3 reads TGTGCCGCCCATGAGGGATTGGCGACCGGCACCGATAAACTCATCTTT.